A single sample gave rise to the 11 T cell receptor beta chains below, sequenced in a study of immune characteristics of hereditary and idiopathic chronic pancreatitis. The assay was immunoSEQ multiplex PCR, and TCRdb's table has in-frame clones only and misses some. The data contain more than 4,500 clones, around 75% of them singletons. Chronic pancreatitis tissue was collected during total pancreatectomy with islet autotransplantation. The material sequenced was pancreas tissue with hereditary chronic pancreatitis. The receptors shown here come from a human donor with chronic pancreatitis.

A few counts support this clone. This rearrangement joins TRBV21-1 to TRBJ1-4; the tabulated D call, TRBD1, remains unverified against the DNA. TRBV21-1 is termed a pseudogene. This CDR3 contains 18 residues. CDR3 bases: TGTGCCAGCAGCGGACAGGGAGGGAGGTCTGCAACTAATGAAAAACTGTTTTTT. Translating it yields CASSGQGGRSATNEKLFF.

The rearrangement joins TRBV6-4 to TRBJ2-3; tentative D call: TRBD1 (6 bases). The germline V gene has CDR1 MRHNA and CDR2 SNTAGT. The ends were cut back, 2 bases at V and 2 bases at J, with 11 bases in the middle. The CDR3 spans 15 residues. The DNA for the CDR3 is TGTGCCAGCAGTGACGGGGCAGGGGACACAGATACGCAGTATTTT. Amino acids: CASSDGAGDTDTQYF.

This clone was seen a handful of times. V is TRBV7-9 and J is TRBJ1-2, with 7 nucleotides matching TRBD1. Trimming at V came to 5 bases and at J to 7 bases, leaving 4 bases not matched to a gene. The germline V gene has CDR1 SEHNR and CDR2 FQNEAQ (reference sequence). The CDR3 is made up of 12 amino acids. The CDR3 loop reads CASSGTAPGYTF. The CDR3 nucleotides read TGTGCCAGCAGCGGGACAGCCCCTGGCTACACCTTC.

The chain couples TRBV27 to TRBJ2-3; 13 bases align to TRBD2. There are 16 residues in the CDR3. Losses at the gene ends were 3 bases for V and 4 bases for J; bases not matched to a gene: 4. Germline V gives CDR1 MNHEY, CDR2 SMNVEV (reference sequence). For the CDR3, the DNA is TGTGCCAGCAGTTTCCGACTAGCGGGGGGAGCAGATACGCAGTATTTT. Its protein product is CASSFRLAGGADTQYF.

The rearrangement links TRBV28 to TRBJ2-2, with 7 bases aligning to TRBD2. Losses at the gene ends were 6 bases for V and 4 bases for J; bases not matched to a gene: 2. This CDR3 region has 13 residues. In germline, CDR1 is MDHEN, CDR2 SYDVKM. The CDR3 loop is CASSRLATGELFF. Written as DNA, the CDR3 is TGTGCCAGCAGCAGACTAGCCACCGGGGAGCTGTTTTTT.

This rearrangement joins TRBV6-1 to TRBJ2-1; maybe TRBD1 (5 bases). The V and J ends lost 3 bases and 6 bases respectively, with 21 bases between them. Germline values: CDR1 MNHNS, CDR2 SASEGT. There are 17 residues in the CDR3. The CDR3, as DNA: TGTGCCAGCAGTGACCATTTAGGGGCCTTAGCCCGCAATGAGCAGTTCTTC. Translated: CASSDHLGALARNEQFF.

V and J are TRBV21-1 and TRBJ2-3; TRBD1, the D gene given by the table, was not confirmed from the DNA. TRBV21-1 is a listed pseudogene. This CDR3 is 19 amino acids long. The CDR3 region has the DNA TGTGCCAGCAGCACACATTCGGGACAGGGATTCCCGTTCCCACATACGCAGTATTTT. Residues: CASSTHSGQGFPFPHTQYF.

This clone was detected only once. The chain couples TRBV6-5 to TRBJ2-7, with TRBD1 as a possible D gene (6 bases). Trimming removed 6 bases at V and 6 bases at J, with 15 bases between. Germline V lookup: CDR1 MNHEY, CDR2 SVGAGI. This CDR3 has 13 amino acids. The CDR3 loop reads CASSTGWGSEQYV. The CDR3 bases are TGTGCCAGCAGCACAGGGTGGGGGTCCGAGCAGTACGTC.

This clone is large by share. Other DNA sequences within the sample encode an identical CDR3. The chain couples TRBV6-5 to TRBJ2-3; TRBD2 agrees at 8 bases. There are 15 residues in the CDR3. The V gene's germline CDR1 is MNHEY and CDR2 SVGAGI. V gave up 3 bases and J gave up 0 bases; unmatched junction bases: 2. This CDR3 is CASSYTGGSTDTQYF. In nucleotides, the CDR3 is TGTGCCAGCAGTTATACGGGGGGGAGCACAGATACGCAGTATTTT.

This clone was counted a few times. The chain is built from TRBV4-1 and TRBJ1-3; D not resolved. Germline CDR1 reads MGHRA; CDR2 reads YSYEKL. This CDR3 is built from 15 residues. V lost 2 bases and J lost 0, with 8 bases in between. The CDR3 DNA reads TGCGCCAGCAGCCAAACTTGGGGCTCTGGAAACACCATATATTTT. It specifies CASSQTWGSGNTIYF.

This clone was seen only once. The V and J genes are TRBV6-5 and TRBJ2-5; 10 nucleotides match TRBD2. The junction had 5 bases not matched to a gene; V was cut back by 8 bases and J by 5 bases. The germline V gene has CDR1 MNHEY and CDR2 SVGAGI. The CDR3 totals 13 residues. The DNA for the CDR3 is TGTGCCAGCCGGAGCGGGGGGGTGGAGACCCAGTACTTC. This sequence encodes CASRSGGVETQYF.